This T cell receptor (beta chain) is from a study of human T cells and chemical hapten exposure. The CDR3 is made up of 15 amino acids. Germline V gene lookup returns CDR1 SGDLS and CDR2 YYNGEE. V was trimmed by 4 bases and J by 2 bases, leaving 16 bases between them. Time point specified: patch test 1, 2 weeks after DPC sensitization. Noted treatment: therapeutic diphenylcyclopropenone sensitization with weekly scalp DPC. Someone pulled total RNA out of unfractionated whole blood. The library put unique molecular identifiers onto individual cDNA molecules. MiXCR, applied by TCRdb to the RACE reads, yields one record per CDR3 protein. Among roughly 50,000 distinct CDR3 sequences listed, more than 9.5% were seen once. Findings and caveats of the study: Compared to controls, expanded TCRs made significantly more large clusters of similar CDR3s. With DPC sensitization, TCRs exceeding 1 in 1000 frequency showed no change. Correlating positively with patch test score were the PT1 expanded TCR counts.

This clonotype has only a few counts. The antigen remains unidentified. The specimen was whole blood, collected in connection with sensitization to the hapten diphenylcyclopropenone (DPC). The TCR sequence derives from a woman in her forties with alopecia areata. Some clones in this sample may be carry-over from other donors' samples. The V and J genes are TRBV9 and TRBJ2-7; weak D call: TRBD2 (6 bases). CDR3 protein: CASSPRDSGAYEQYF. In nucleotides, the CDR3 is TGTGCCAGCAGCCCCCGGGACTCCGGGGCCTACGAGCAGTACTTC.